This section outlines one TCR beta chain sequence together with its context. The antigen is not known. Per germline, CDR1 SGDLS and CDR2 YYNGEE. This CDR3 spans 19 amino acids. With 1 base removed from V and 0 bases from J, the gap between germline ends came to 20 bases. Each sample had two DNA replicates, 0.5 to 0.65 ug blood or around 1.5 ug tissue. Using immunoSEQ multiplex PCR, the repertoire was profiled, and TCRdb retains in-frame clones only, with some absent. The sample consists of 45,000 to 50,000 clones, 65% to 90% of them appearing once. This sample stems from a study of early stage breast cancer tumors. Study overall: ER+/PR+/HER2- status applied to about 80% of the 16 invasive breast tumors. Roughly 9.4-fold was the mean read coverage per sample.

Broader study findings: Tumor and normal breast were distinguished via blood comparison in most of the 16 patients.

The sequence was obtained from a person aged 45 to 59 with breast cancer. Sequencing was carried out using blood. The genes are TRBV9 and TRBJ1-5, with D possibly matching TRBD1 (5 bases). The CDR3 region is CASSVQGPNNELSNQPQHF. The CDR3 region has the DNA TGTGCCAGCAGCGTACAGGGCCCTAACAACGAACTTAGCAATCAGCCCCAGCATTTT.